These T cell receptor beta chains were read from a single sample in a study of T cell repertoires in cytomegalovirus infection. These receptors' targets are unknown. TCRdb recomputed calls from the reads with MiXCR, one row per CDR3 protein. There are about a million distinct CDR3 sequences in the sample; roughly 31% occur only once, and roughly an eighth lies in the top ten. Here the sequenced sample was cultured CD8+ T cells from PBMCs, taken from culture after CMV antigen stimulation. These receptors all stem from a human donor in good health (CMV status not recorded). Some clones in this sample may be carry-over from other donors' samples. Each CDR3 is given without its conserved first and last residue. The order of the fields is V gene, CDR3 protein.

v_call: TRBV28; cdr3_aa: ASSLVWGDRVLHYTEAF
v_call: TRBV4-1; cdr3_aa: ASSQDRAGPIRNTEAF
v_call: TRBV4-1; cdr3_aa: TSSLEDSYNEQF
v_call: TRBV20-1; cdr3_aa: SARDQGQGYTGELF
v_call: TRBV20-1; cdr3_aa: SAFFGTGNDNEQF
v_call: TRBV7-8; cdr3_aa: ASSRGSASSYNEQF
v_call: TRBV27; cdr3_aa: ASSLYEARFNEQF
v_call: TRBV20-1; cdr3_aa: SARAEWNEQF
v_call: TRBV4-1; cdr3_aa: ASSQDLAGRRSGNTIY
v_call: TRBV12-3/TRBV12-4; cdr3_aa: ASSFLSTGTEAF
v_call: TRBV10-3; cdr3_aa: AISESIKGSYTEAF
v_call: TRBV7-9; cdr3_aa: ASSLRIAGDYNEQF
v_call: TRBV12-3/TRBV12-4; cdr3_aa: ASKPLTGGNTEAF
v_call: TRBV4-1; cdr3_aa: ASSQGTANTEAF
v_call: TRBV4-3; cdr3_aa: ASSQEKASYNSPLH
v_call: TRBV25-1; cdr3_aa: ASSEFGDSHSPLH
v_call: TRBV11-2; cdr3_aa: ASSSEVDGGELF
v_call: TRBV19; cdr3_aa: ASSDEQGMLNTEAF
v_call: TRBV4-1; cdr3_aa: ASTLSRAGANVLT
v_call: TRBV6-1; cdr3_aa: ASSTGPAEAF
v_call: TRBV7-3; cdr3_aa: AGIDGGTVIPTGELF
v_call: TRBV27; cdr3_aa: ASSALSIGTEAF
v_call: TRBV5-4; cdr3_aa: ASSLEGGANEQF
v_call: TRBV19; cdr3_aa: ASRAGGWTEAF
v_call: TRBV24-1; cdr3_aa: AKEGGQNYEQY
v_call: TRBV4-1; cdr3_aa: ASWGQENTEAF
v_call: TRBV25-1; cdr3_aa: ASSEYFPQANYGYT
v_call: TRBV5-4; cdr3_aa: ASGGAEAF
v_call: TRBV6-1; cdr3_aa: ASSEIDLYRSYGYT
v_call: TRBV7-6; cdr3_aa: ASSLGQGQGAF
v_call: TRBV27; cdr3_aa: ASSLGRPREKLF
v_call: TRBV6-6; cdr3_aa: ASSAPGGRYGYT
v_call: TRBV7-6; cdr3_aa: ASGKGQASEAGELF
v_call: TRBV6-2/TRBV6-3; cdr3_aa: AVRGAFDYT
v_call: TRBV27; cdr3_aa: ASSAEATNEKLF
v_call: TRBV12-5; cdr3_aa: ASGKMVQGGEKLF
v_call: TRBV2; cdr3_aa: ASRGQGRGNTEAF
v_call: TRBV27; cdr3_aa: ASSYTGGSGNTIY
v_call: TRBV28; cdr3_aa: AGSPGTSGGEETQY